This note documents a single T cell receptor beta chain sequence. Its antigen remains unidentified. Generated by immunoSEQ multiplex PCR, the TCRdb table keeps only in-frame clones and is missing some. The sample has 3,000 to 3,500 clones, more than 75% seen once. The CDR3 is 15 amino acids. CDR1 SGHVS and CDR2 FQNEAQ come from the germline V gene. Germline trimming cut 5 bases from V and 8 bases from J; bases unmatched to any gene: 12. Lamina propria lymphocytes from surgical specimens were isolated on a density gradient before sorting. This entry is derived from a study of T cell repertoires in ileal Crohn's disease. Background on the study: Surgery for a complication: stricturing in around 60%, penetrating in about 40%.

Study-level results: All patients with clonality above 26.8% had endoscopic recurrence.

V and J are TRBV7-8 and TRBJ1-2, with 9 bases aligning to TRBD1. The sequence derives from an adult with Crohn's disease. Source material: CD4+ T cells sorted from the ileum. CDR3 DNA: TGTGCCAGCAGCGTAGACCAACAGGGGGCGGGAGGCTACACCTTC. It encodes CASSVDQQGAGGYTF. Drawing the rest from reference TRBV7-8 and TRBJ1-2, the complete variable domain is GAGVSQSPRYKVAKRGQDVALRCDPISGHVSLFWYQQALGQGPEFLTYFQNEAQLDKSGLPSDRFFAERPEGSVSTLKIQRTQQEDSAVYLCASSVDQQGAGGYTFGSGTRLTVV.